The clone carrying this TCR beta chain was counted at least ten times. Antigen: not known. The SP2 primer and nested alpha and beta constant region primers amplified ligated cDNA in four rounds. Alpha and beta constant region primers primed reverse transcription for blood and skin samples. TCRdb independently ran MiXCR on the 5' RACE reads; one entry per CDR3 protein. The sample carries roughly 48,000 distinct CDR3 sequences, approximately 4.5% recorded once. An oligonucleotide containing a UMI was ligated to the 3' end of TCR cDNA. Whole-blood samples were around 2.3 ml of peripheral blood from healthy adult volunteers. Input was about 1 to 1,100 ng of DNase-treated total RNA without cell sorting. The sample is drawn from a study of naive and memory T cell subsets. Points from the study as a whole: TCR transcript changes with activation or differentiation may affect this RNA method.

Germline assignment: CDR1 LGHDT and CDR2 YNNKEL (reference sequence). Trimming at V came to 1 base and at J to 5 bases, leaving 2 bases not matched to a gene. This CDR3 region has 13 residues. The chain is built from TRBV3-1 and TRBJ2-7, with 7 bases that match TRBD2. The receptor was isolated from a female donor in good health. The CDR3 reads CASSQGGRNEQYF. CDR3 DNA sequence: TGTGCCAGCAGCCAAGGCGGGAGAAACGAGCAGTACTTC.